This TCR beta chain was identified in a study of control samples from healthy donors and cancer patients. TCRdb keeps only in-frame clones here, not all; method: immunoSEQ multiplex PCR. The sample contains 100,000 to 150,000 clones, approximately 89% of which appear only once. From germline, CDR1 is SGHRS and CDR2 YFSETQ. This CDR3 spans 14 amino acids. The V end lost 0 bases, the J end lost 5 bases, and 12 bases lay between the germline ends. The receptor's source is a man in his late teens or twenties in good health. The sample was blood. The rearrangement joins TRBV5-1 to TRBJ2-7; D tentatively fits TRBD1 or TRBD2 (6 bases each). The chain's CDR3 is CASSLDPGADEQYF. CDR3 DNA sequence: TGCGCCAGCAGCTTGGACCCGGGGGCGGACGAGCAGTACTTC.